Listed below are T cell receptor beta chains from one sample, sequenced in a study of blood T cell repertoires in COVID-19. Clones were read by immunoSEQ multiplex PCR, and TCRdb kept only the in-frame ones, dropping some. The sample has more than 100,000 clones, approximately 83% seen once. Specimen: peripheral blood. These receptor sequences come from a woman aged 70 to 79 with acute or convalescent COVID-19. Both conserved end residues are part of each CDR3. D genes are given only for firm matches. Clone size is not always given. Where it is, it says once, few, many or a class for expanded clones.

clone_size j_call d_call v_call cdr3_nt cdr3_aa
- TRBJ1-6 TRBD1 TRBV3-1/TRBV3-2 TGTGCCAGCAGCTTACGGGACAGCAATTCACCCCTCCACTTT CASSLRDSNSPLHF
- TRBJ2-5 TRBD2 TRBV3-1/TRBV3-2 TGTGCCAGCAGCCAGGGGACTAGCGGGGTTCAGGGCGAGACCCAGTACTTC CASSQGTSGVQGETQYF
- TRBJ1-1 TRBD1 TRBV19 TGTGCCAGTTCACAGGGGTGGAACACTGAAGCTTTCTTT CASSQGWNTEAFF
- TRBJ2-1 TRBD2 TRBV7-3 TGTGCCAGCAGCTCCGGGACTAGCGGGTTCAGTGAGCAGTTCTTC CASSSGTSGFSEQFF
- TRBJ2-2 - TRBV5-4 TGTGCCAGCAGCGCAAATAAGAGGGACACCGGGGAGCTGTTTTTT CASSANKRDTGELFF
- TRBJ2-3 TRBD2 TRBV6-1 TGTGCCAGCAGTGCCCACCAACGAGGCGGGGGAGGTACAGATACGCAGTATTTT CASSAHQRGGGGTDTQYF
- TRBJ2-1 TRBD1 TRBV6-6 TGTGCCAGCAGACCGGACAGGGGCGCCCACAATGAGCAGTTCTTC CASRPDRGAHNEQFF
- TRBJ2-2 - TRBV7-2 TGTGCCAGCAGCCAGCTGCGGGCCGGGAACACCGGGGAGCTGTTTTTT CASSQLRAGNTGELFF
- TRBJ1-1 - TRBV5-1 TGCGCCAGCAGCTCGGTCACAGTAAACACTGAAGCTTTCTTT CASSSVTVNTEAFF
- TRBJ2-5 - TRBV9 TGTGCCAGCAGCGTAGATGAGACTATTCCTGGGGAGACCCAGTACTTC CASSVDETIPGETQYF
- TRBJ1-1 TRBD1 TRBV7-2 TGTGCCAGCAGCAGACAGGGATCCGACACTGAAGCTTTCTTT CASSRQGSDTEAFF
- TRBJ1-2 TRBD1 TRBV10-3 TGTGCCATCAGACCCGCGACAGGGGACTATGGCTACACCTTC CAIRPATGDYGYTF
- TRBJ1-1 TRBD1 TRBV5-4 TGTGCCAGCAGCTTCGCAGGGGGTACTGAAGCTTTCTTT CASSFAGGTEAFF
- TRBJ1-5 TRBD1 TRBV18 TGTGCCAGCTCACCTGACAGGGTCCCCAATCAGCCCCAGCATTTT CASSPDRVPNQPQHF
- TRBJ1-1 - TRBV19 TGTGCCAGTATTGGTTGGGCGAACACTGAAGCTTTCTTT CASIGWANTEAFF
once TRBJ1-2 - TRBV19 TGTGCCAGTAGGAATACCCGGGACTATGGCTACACCTTC CASRNTRDYGYTF
- TRBJ2-5 TRBD1 TRBV24-1 TGTGCCACCAGTGATGGCAGGGGGCCCCAAGAGACCCAGTACTTC CATSDGRGPQETQYF
- TRBJ1-1 TRBD1 TRBV14 TGTGCCAGCAGCCAAACCTTAATGACAGGGGCCAACACTGAAGCTTTCTTT CASSQTLMTGANTEAFF